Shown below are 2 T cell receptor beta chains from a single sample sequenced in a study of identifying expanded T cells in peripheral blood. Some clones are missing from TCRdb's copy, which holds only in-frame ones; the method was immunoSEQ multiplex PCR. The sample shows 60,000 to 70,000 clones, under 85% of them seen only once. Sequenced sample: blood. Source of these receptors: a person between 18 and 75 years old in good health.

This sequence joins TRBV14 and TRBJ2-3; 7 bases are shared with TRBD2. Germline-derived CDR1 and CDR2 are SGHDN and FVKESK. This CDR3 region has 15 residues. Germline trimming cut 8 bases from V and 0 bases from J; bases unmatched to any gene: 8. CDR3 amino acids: CASRDYRSSTDTQYF. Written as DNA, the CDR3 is TGTGCCAGCCGGGACTACCGAAGCAGCACAGATACGCAGTATTTT.

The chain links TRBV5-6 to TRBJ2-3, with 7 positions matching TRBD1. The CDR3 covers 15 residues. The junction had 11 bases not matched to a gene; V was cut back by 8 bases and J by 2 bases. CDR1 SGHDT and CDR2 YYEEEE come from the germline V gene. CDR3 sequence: CASLLRQGLTDTQYF. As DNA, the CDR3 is TGTGCCAGTCTTCTAAGACAGGGCCTCACAGATACGCAGTATTTT. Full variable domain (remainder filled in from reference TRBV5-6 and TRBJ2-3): DAGVTQSPTHLIKTRGQQVTLRCSPKSGHDTVSWYQQALGQGPQFIFQYYEEEERQRGNFPDRFSGHQFPNYSSELNVNALLLGDSALYLCASLLRQGLTDTQYFGPGTRLTVL.